This T cell receptor beta chain was recorded in a study of CD8 T cells in ankylosing spondylitis. Study findings and constraints: Apparently characteristic of ankylosing spondylitis blood was a TCR beta motif (under ten highly homologous variants). Peripheral blood held disease-linked clones only at relatively low frequency, and these were CD8+.

With respect to this clonotype: Its cognate antigen is unknown.

This CDR3 comprises 17 residues. Researchers built TCR beta libraries using quantitative 5'-RACE with molecular barcodes. One entry per CDR3 protein results from TCRdb running MiXCR on the 5' RACE reads. This sample has approximately 300,000 distinct CDR3 sequences; roughly 20% occur once, and the top ten carry 3% to 4%. This clonotype originated in a female donor with ankylosing spondylitis or in good health (not recorded which). This chain links TRBV21-1 with TRBJ2-2; TRBD2, the table's D call, lacks a check against the DNA. TRBV21-1 is designated a pseudogene. Specimen: blood, either unsorted or a sorted T cell fraction (not recorded which). CDR3 in DNA: TGTGCCAGCAGCTCAGATCCGGGACTAGTGAACACCGGGGAGCTGTTTTTT. Translating it yields CASSSDPGLVNTGELFF.